This is a list of T cell receptor beta chains from one sample in a study of blood T cell repertoires in COVID-19. Here immunoSEQ multiplex PCR was the method, and the copy in TCRdb shows in-frame clones only, minus some. Of fewer than 250,000 clones in the sample, approximately 86% were seen once. Sequenced: PBMCs or T cells enriched from blood (not recorded which). These TCRs come from a woman in her forties with acute COVID-19. Each CDR3 is given without its conserved first and last residue. The order of the fields is D gene, V gene, CDR3 protein. D genes are given only for firm matches.

d_call: TRBD2; v_call: TRBV7-9; cdr3_aa: ASSIRSGRSTDTQY
d_call: NA; v_call: TRBV29-1; cdr3_aa: SVISLEYEQY
d_call: NA; v_call: TRBV19; cdr3_aa: ASSPDKARLNTEAF
d_call: NA; v_call: TRBV20-1; cdr3_aa: SAYRNTEAF
d_call: NA; v_call: TRBV12-3/TRBV12-4; cdr3_aa: ASTRANTGELF
d_call: TRBD2; v_call: TRBV27; cdr3_aa: ASSPQLGTSVYEQY
d_call: TRBD1; v_call: TRBV19; cdr3_aa: ASSPTGDGEQF
d_call: NA; v_call: TRBV28; cdr3_aa: ASNLGGIVGQPQH
d_call: TRBD2; v_call: TRBV9; cdr3_aa: ASSVKSLAGGVYNEQF
d_call: NA; v_call: TRBV4-3; cdr3_aa: ASSQDIDRLQVTQY
d_call: NA; v_call: TRBV27; cdr3_aa: ASSSGSSGADYT
d_call: TRBD2; v_call: TRBV13; cdr3_aa: ASSLNRASGSSYEQY
d_call: NA; v_call: TRBV4-2; cdr3_aa: ASSEQGSNQPQH
d_call: TRBD2; v_call: TRBV19; cdr3_aa: ASSIPPGGRIPPESYEQY
d_call: NA; v_call: TRBV7-9; cdr3_aa: ASSSVRGSHQPQH
d_call: TRBD2; v_call: TRBV19; cdr3_aa: ASSMWLASGTYNEQF
d_call: TRBD2; v_call: TRBV28; cdr3_aa: ASSPPRASGSYEQY
d_call: NA; v_call: TRBV18; cdr3_aa: ASSPPMARGANVLT
d_call: TRBD2; v_call: TRBV28; cdr3_aa: ASRRNRGGYEQY
d_call: NA; v_call: TRBV27; cdr3_aa: ASRISGGNQPQH
d_call: NA; v_call: TRBV28; cdr3_aa: ASSLAGGSQPQH
d_call: NA; v_call: TRBV29-1; cdr3_aa: SVSLMNTEAF
d_call: NA; v_call: TRBV4-2; cdr3_aa: ASSQGPGGEGVDTQY
d_call: TRBD1; v_call: TRBV3-1/TRBV3-2; cdr3_aa: ASSETGGLNTEAF
d_call: TRBD1; v_call: TRBV7-9; cdr3_aa: ASSFFRDSYTEAF
d_call: NA; v_call: TRBV12-5; cdr3_aa: ASGLATLMKAF
d_call: TRBD1; v_call: TRBV6-5; cdr3_aa: ASWRQGSSEQY
d_call: NA; v_call: TRBV4-3; cdr3_aa: ASSQDGGVNQPQH
d_call: TRBD1; v_call: TRBV27; cdr3_aa: ASSSQGQLYEQY
d_call: NA; v_call: TRBV28; cdr3_aa: ASSSPTGLVGTQY
d_call: TRBD1; v_call: TRBV6-5; cdr3_aa: ASSYRGLQNTEAF
d_call: NA; v_call: TRBV28; cdr3_aa: ASMIAAGVSYEQY
d_call: TRBD1; v_call: TRBV15; cdr3_aa: ATSRDPGQGAYGYT
d_call: TRBD1; v_call: TRBV10-3; cdr3_aa: AISESGPGTDEQY
d_call: NA; v_call: TRBV28; cdr3_aa: ASSSATAYEQY
d_call: NA; v_call: TRBV12-5; cdr3_aa: ASGFGDEQF
d_call: TRBD2; v_call: TRBV28; cdr3_aa: ASSTGTSAPDTQY
d_call: TRBD1; v_call: TRBV15; cdr3_aa: ATSRDFLGQGSYEQY
d_call: NA; v_call: TRBV28; cdr3_aa: ASSQTQSNQPQH
d_call: TRBD2; v_call: TRBV6-1; cdr3_aa: ASSGQSGRAKNIQY
d_call: NA; v_call: TRBV6-2/TRBV6-3; cdr3_aa: ASSYVPGKNIQY
d_call: TRBD2; v_call: TRBV7-2; cdr3_aa: ASSFGLAGVYEQF
d_call: NA; v_call: TRBV27; cdr3_aa: ASSSRRDQETQY
d_call: NA; v_call: TRBV7-3; cdr3_aa: ASSLGGQGGYNEQF
d_call: NA; v_call: TRBV20-1; cdr3_aa: SARDERTTF
d_call: TRBD2; v_call: TRBV2; cdr3_aa: ASKGNSGTPYEQY